The 7 T cell receptor beta chains in this list originate from one sample, sequenced in a study of blood T cell repertoires in COVID-19. Produced via immunoSEQ multiplex PCR; TCRdb's table is partial and in-frame only. Of tens of thousands of clones in the sample, 79% are singletons; the top ten hold about 30%. The source material was peripheral blood. The receptors come from a man in his fifties or sixties with active or convalescent COVID-19.

The V gene is TRBV7-2, the J gene TRBJ1-1; TRBD1 aligns across 7 bases. This CDR3 is 11 amino acids long. J lost 10 bases, V lost 5 bases, and 4 bases had no gene match. From germline, CDR1 is SGHTA and CDR2 FQGNSA. CDR3: CASSTTGAAFF. The CDR3 region has the DNA TGTGCCAGCAGCACTACAGGGGCAGCTTTCTTT.

This rearrangement joins TRBV7-9 to TRBJ2-3; TRBD2 might be the D (6 bases). V lost 5 bases and J lost 2, with 14 bases in between. CDR1 and CDR2 from the germline V gene are SEHNR and FQNEAQ (reference sequence). The CDR3 is 15 residues long. CDR3 sequence (DNA): TGTGCCAGCAGCCAGACTTGGGACTCCACAGATACGCAGTATTTT. Its protein is CASSQTWDSTDTQYF.

This clone is judged medium-sized. This sequence joins TRBV5-5 and TRBJ1-3; D possibly corresponds to TRBD1 (5 bases). Germline loops: CDR1 SGHKS, CDR2 YYEKEE (reference sequence). Trimming took off 0 bases at V and 2 bases at J, with 9 bases between the two ends. The CDR3 runs to 15 residues. CDR3 DNA: TGTGCCAGCAGCTTGGCAGGGAACACTGGAAACACCATATATTTT. Protein product: CASSLAGNTGNTIYF.

This chain connects TRBV20-1 to TRBJ2-2; the match to TRBD1 covers 11 bases. Unmatched junction bases numbered 9, after V lost 3 bases and J lost 6 bases. Looked up from germline, CDR1 is DFQATT and CDR2 is SNEGSKA (reference sequence). This CDR3 has 16 amino acids. CDR3 loop: CSASPGQGAMAGELFF. The CDR3 bases are TGCAGTGCTAGTCCTGGACAGGGGGCGATGGCCGGGGAGCTGTTTTTT.

The rearrangement joins TRBV9 to TRBJ1-2; D unresolved. This CDR3 spans 14 amino acids. V was shortened by 0 bases and J by 7 bases, with 13 bases between the two germline ends. Germline V lookup: CDR1 SGDLS, CDR2 YYNGEE. CDR3: CASSVDVTGGGYTF. CDR3 sequence (DNA): TGTGCCAGCAGCGTAGACGTGACCGGCGGTGGCTACACCTTC.

J is TRBJ1-5 and V is TRBV19, with no clear D. V was shortened by 6 bases and J by 2 bases, with 11 bases between the two germline ends. In germline, CDR1 is LNHDA, CDR2 SQIVND (reference sequence). The CDR3 is made up of 14 amino acids. The CDR3 DNA reads as TGTGCCAGTAGGGCTAGGCTGGGCAATCAGCCCCAGCATTTT. Its translation: CASRARLGNQPQHF.

V gene TRBV5-1 combines with J gene TRBJ1-1, with 8 bases that match TRBD1. With 0 bases clipped from V and 1 base from J, the junction kept 8 bases outside the gene matches. This CDR3 comprises 17 residues. Looked up from germline, CDR1 is SGHRS and CDR2 is YFSETQ. The CDR3 nucleotides read TGCGCCAGCAGCTTGGTTTTGCAGGGGGCCCGGAACACTGAAGCTTTCTTT. It is translated as CASSLVLQGARNTEAFF.